This TCR beta chain was captured by sequencing in a study of OX40 agonist ivuxolimab in advanced cancers. Overall study context: At 0.01 to 10 mg/kg, ivuxolimab was administered intravenously to patients every 2 weeks. Three patients responded partially, comprising one with hepatocellular carcinoma and two with cutaneous melanoma. General study points: In general, CD8+ T cells held more expanded clones than CD4+ did, on average.

This CDR3 comprises 15 residues. Looked up from germline, CDR1 is LGHNA and CDR2 is YSLEER. The V gene lost 2 bases and the J gene lost 8 bases, with 16 bases spanning the gap. The data were produced by immunoSEQ multiplex PCR, yet TCRdb's version contains in-frame clones alone and is incomplete. The sample carries under 70,000 clones, about nine tenths recorded once. As regards this clone: Its antigen is unidentified.

Any history of autoimmune disease or systemic immunosuppression disqualified patients. This TCR came from an adult with an advanced solid tumor such as melanoma, head and neck, liver or kidney cancer. The rearrangement links TRBV4-3 to TRBJ2-1; possibly TRBD1 or TRBD2 for D (5 bases each). This material consisted of CD4+ or CD8+ T cells sorted from blood, taken in a trial of the OX40 agonist ivuxolimab. This chain's CDR3 is CASSQTWDPSHEQFF. DNA of the CDR3: TGCGCCAGCAGCCAAACCTGGGACCCCTCCCATGAGCAGTTCTTC.